Listed here are 14 T cell receptor beta chains from one sample, sequenced in a study of hypomethylating agent response in myelodysplastic syndrome. Repertoires were generated with immunoSEQ multiplex PCR, while TCRdb's copy carries only in-frame clones and drops some. The sample shows some 9,300 clones, approximately 83% of them seen only once. The sample was bone marrow, taken before or after starting hypomethylating agent treatment for myelodysplastic syndrome (not recorded which). Receptors originate from a human donor with myelodysplastic syndrome.

This chain connects TRBV13 to TRBJ2-7, with D tentatively TRBD1 (6 bases). The CDR3 has 15 residues. V was pared by 5 bases and J by 4 bases, with 18 bases between. Germline values: CDR1 PRHDT, CDR2 FYEKMQ (reference sequence). The CDR3 DNA is TGTGCCAGCAGCGTCCTCCCCGGGACAAGTTACGAGCAGTACTTC. Translated: CASSVLPGTSYEQYF.

This chain uses TRBV4-1 with TRBJ2-3; TRBD2 matches 7 bases. The germline V gene encodes CDR1 MGHRA and CDR2 YSYEKL. J was trimmed by 2 bases and V by 0 bases; bases with no gene match: 5. The CDR3 is made up of 16 amino acids. CDR3 sequence: CASSQERTRVTDTQYF. The CDR3 nucleotides are TGCGCCAGCAGCCAAGAGAGGACTAGGGTCACAGATACGCAGTATTTT.

The sample holds a few counts of this clone. V usage is TRBV29-1 and J usage is TRBJ2-2, with D possibly matching TRBD1 (6 bases). Trimming shortened V by 6 bases and J by 6 bases, and 20 bases separated the two germline ends. Germline CDR1 SQVTM, CDR2 ANQGSEA. This CDR3 comprises 15 residues. The CDR3 here is CSVRGAGASAGELFF. The DNA of the CDR3 is TGCAGCGTGAGGGGAGCAGGGGCGTCGGCCGGGGAGCTGTTTTTT.

The chain is built from TRBV15 and TRBJ2-7; 9 bases fit TRBD1. V lost 4 bases and J lost 4; bases outside the gene matches: 5. The germline V gene encodes CDR1 LNHNV and CDR2 YYDKDF (reference sequence). The CDR3 contains 14 residues. The DNA of the CDR3 is TGTGCCACCAGCACGGACAGGGGTGGTTACGAGCAGTACTTC. Translated, it gives CATSTDRGGYEQYF.

This clone has more than one count but fewer than ten. J is TRBJ1-2 and V is TRBV6-5, with D possibly matching TRBD1 (6 bases). Deletions cut 10 bases from V and 0 bases from J, with 12 bases between. Germline V gives CDR1 MNHEY, CDR2 SVGAGI. This CDR3 region has 13 residues. The CDR3 nucleotides read TGTGCCACCTGGGGGGGGCCTAACTATGGCTACACCTTC. This codes for CATWGGPNYGYTF.

The chain links TRBV5-5 to TRBJ2-7; D is ambiguous. The CDR3 consists of 13 residues. V was clipped by 3 bases and J by 4 bases, with 11 bases between them. CDR1 and CDR2 (germline): SGHKS, YYEKEE (reference sequence). This chain's CDR3 is CASSSGGRYEQYF. In DNA, the CDR3 is TGTGCCAGCAGCTCCGGCGGCCGATACGAGCAGTACTTC. The full variable domain, completed using reference TRBV5-5 and TRBJ2-7, is DAGVTQSPTHLIKTRGQQVTLRCSPISGHKSVSWYQQVLGQGPQFIFQYYEKEERGRGNFPDRFSARQFPNYSSELNVNALLLGDSALYLCASSSGGRYEQYFGPGTRLTVT.

The V call is TRBV19, the J call TRBJ2-3; the match to TRBD2 covers 12 bases. V dropped 5 bases and J dropped 2; count of bases not matched to a gene: 11. Germline CDR1 and CDR2: LNHDA and SQIVND (reference sequence). CDR3 length: 18 amino acids. CDR3 loop: CASSGGLAGHPNTDTQYF. CDR3 nucleotide sequence: TGTGCCAGTAGTGGGGGACTAGCGGGTCATCCCAACACAGATACGCAGTATTTT.

The chain is built from TRBV5-1 and TRBJ2-1, with D perhaps matching TRBD2 (6 bases). The CDR3 has 15 amino acids. Germline V gives CDR1 SGHRS, CDR2 YFSETQ. Trimming shortened V by 2 bases and J by 5 bases, and 14 bases separated the two germline ends. The CDR3 protein is CASSLRLSGNNEQFF. The DNA of the CDR3 is TGCGCCAGCAGCTTAAGGCTTAGCGGTAACAATGAGCAGTTCTTC.

This chain links TRBV5-1 with TRBJ2-6; D remains unclear. CDR1 is SGHRS, CDR2 YFSETQ, per germline. CDR3 length equals 16 residues. With 4 bases removed from V and 0 bases from J, the gap between germline ends came to 11 bases. The CDR3 protein is CASSAQAFSGANVLTF. Written as DNA, the CDR3 is TGCGCCAGCAGCGCTCAGGCTTTCTCTGGGGCCAACGTCCTGACTTTC.

The rearrangement links TRBV6-6 to TRBJ1-4, with D possibly matching TRBD1 (5 bases). Germline V gene sequence: CDR1 MNHNY, CDR2 SVGAGI (reference sequence). Trimming pared 5 bases from V and 4 bases from J, leaving 14 bases between. This CDR3 is built from 15 residues. This CDR3 reads CASSTGEGHNEKLFF. CDR3 DNA: TGTGCCAGCAGTACGGGGGAGGGGCATAATGAAAAACTGTTTTTT.

V gene TRBV30 combines with J gene TRBJ2-2, with D possibly TRBD1 on 5 matching bases. Germline values: CDR1 GTSNPN, CDR2 SVGIG (reference sequence). V shed 7 bases and J shed 3 bases, with 12 bases lying between them. This CDR3 contains 13 residues. This chain's CDR3 is CASVWGYTGELFF. Here the CDR3 DNA reads TGTGCCTCCGTCTGGGGCTACACCGGGGAGCTGTTTTTT.

The rearrangement links TRBV5-1 to TRBJ1-1; no definite D call. V lost 4 bases, J lost 3 bases, and 13 bases lay in between. Germline V lookup: CDR1 SGHRS, CDR2 YFSETQ. The CDR3 contains 14 residues. This CDR3 reads CASSTNQVYTEAFF. CDR3 sequence (DNA): TGCGCCAGCAGCACAAACCAGGTGTACACTGAAGCTTTCTTT.

The V gene is TRBV27, the J gene TRBJ2-7; 7 bases fit TRBD2. The germline V gene encodes CDR1 MNHEY and CDR2 SMNVEV (reference sequence). The CDR3 contains 19 residues. Trimming at V came to 5 bases and at J to 3 bases, leaving 22 bases not matched to a gene. The CDR3 is CASSLATSRGRPLYYEQYF. CDR3 DNA: TGTGCCAGCAGTCTTGCGACATCACGCGGGAGACCCCTCTACTACGAGCAGTACTTC.

This chain uses TRBV4-3 with TRBJ1-2, with TRBD1 matching 8 bases. The CDR3 is 14 amino acids. Germline CDR1 and CDR2: LGHNA and YSLEER. Trimming took 4 bases from V and 4 from J; bases not matched to a gene: 5. In nucleotides, the CDR3 is TGCGCCAGCAGCCCTGGACAGGGAGGCTATGGCTACACCTTC. Amino acid sequence: CASSPGQGGYGYTF.